This T cell receptor beta chain was found in a study of cytomegalovirus exposure and HLA in healthy donors (TCRdb year 2017). About the full investigation: In an earlier analysis of several hundred of the donors, about 270 Gb of sequence data and some 100 million unique TCR beta sequences from about 179 million T cells were reported. An early release covering just under 650 HLA-typed donors comprised about 310 gigabases of sequencing data and approximately 85 million unique TCR sequences. Of the roughly 420 genotyped donors, more than 75% were placed in the genetic ancestry cluster associated with self-reported Caucasian donors. The study aimed to test whether signatures of past pathogen exposure could be identified by cataloging public T cell receptors. The T cell repertoires of about 700 subjects were profiled by immunosequencing and related to cytomegalovirus serostatus. A separate validation cohort of about 110 different subjects was used in addition to the roughly 670-subject first cohort. To predict cytomegalovirus infection status, the study brought together high-throughput TCR immunosequencing, statistical association of individual TCRs with disease status, and machine learning. To study patterns of TCR occurrence, a later analysis re-analyzed previously published TCR beta repertoires from several hundred donors and added high-resolution HLA genotyping. Rather than using new phenotypic data, the later analysis identified candidate immune exposures from TCR beta sequences and from how often those sequences occurred across donors. An earlier analysis of fewer than 700 of the donors applied high-throughput TCR beta sequencing to assess whether each TCR beta V gene segment acted as functional or pseudogenic. Donor age, sex, ethnicity and CMV serostatus were compiled alongside the repertoire data. In a later genetic analysis, genome-wide SNP genotypes for about 65% of the 666 donors were used, and that subset was treated as a discovery cohort. Every discovery cohort repertoire had been produced on one sequencing platform. Both class I and class II loci were covered by HLA typing, at four-digit resolution. Typing coverage differed by locus: A, B, C, DRB1 and DQB1 were typed in roughly 620-640 donors, DQA1 in 522, DPA1 in 600 to 610, and DPB1 in around 440. About five DR-DQ haplotypes were treated as single units for association and clustering because of strong linkage in the cohort. Among 398 genotyped donors of the cohort, an average of approximately 240,000 unique TCR beta nucleotide sequences were sequenced per donor, 15% to 20% of them non-productive.

The cohort was made up of approximately 670 healthy bone marrow donors. All cohort members were sampled while nominally healthy, although unrecorded immune exposures were likely present. The donor tested CMV seronegative, placing the donor among the roughly 340 seronegative members of the cohort. A peripheral blood sample was provided by each donor, and peripheral blood mononuclear cells were used for TCR beta sequencing. The Qiagen DNeasy Blood Extraction Kit was used to extract genomic DNA from the blood cell samples. Comment on this clone: Its antigen remains undetermined. Base qualities are not recorded, but no much larger clone differs from it by a single base.

Library method: the immunoSEQ multiplex PCR assay. The multiplex PCR relied on a mix of 60 forward primers for TCR Vbeta segments and 13 reverse primers for TCR Jbeta segments. The CDR3 region of rearranged TCR beta genes was amplified from genomic DNA by a multiplex PCR assay. Amplified TCR beta libraries were sequenced as 87-base-pair reads on the Illumina HiSeq System. Regarding the original processing steps: In a later analysis, approximately 74 million unique TCR beta chains were counted across the approximately 670 repertoires, and approximately 11 million of these chains were shared by at least two donors. Raw reads were error-corrected and collapsed into unique sequences with a nearest-neighbor algorithm that merged closely related sequences to remove PCR and sequencing errors. V, D and J gene segments were assigned by aligning CDR3 sequences to IMGT reference sequences. For a sequence to be retained, at least a six-nucleotide match to both a V gene segment and a J gene segment was required. Rearrangements were classified as productive when the CDR3 lacked stop codons and remained in frame with V and J, and all other rearrangements were classified as non-productive. CDR3 was defined according to IMGT convention as the region running from the second conserved V-encoded cysteine to the conserved J-encoded phenylalanine. Sequences without an unambiguous match to a single V gene segment were excluded from the earlier analysis of almost 600 of the donors. In an earlier analysis of more than 500 of the donors, a V segment was called functional when productive rearrangements were above 56.7%, and segregating when the standard deviation between donors exceeded 5%. A statistical classification framework was developed to diagnose cytomegalovirus status using the catalog of TCR beta chain sequences. V and J gene assignment, in a later analysis, came from comparing TCR nucleotide sequences with IMGT/GENE-DB human TR gene sequences. The TCRdist pipeline was used in a later analysis to assign CDR3 sequences and most-parsimonious VDJ recombination scenarios. A later analysis defined each TCR beta chain by its CDR3 amino acid sequence plus V-gene family, and excluded reads lacking a unique V-gene family. As a way to deal with suspected cross-contamination and a sequencing artifact, a later analysis dropped 450 to 600 nucleotide sequences that were highly shared and had low generation probability. In a later analysis, a clonal expansion index was calculated for each public chain from normalized within-repertoire ranks of inferred template counts. In a later analysis, generation probabilities were computed using a VDJ recombination model fitted to out-of-frame rearrangements, and the results were checked against IGoR. Hypergeometric tests were used in a later analysis to score TCR-TCR, TCR-HLA and TCR-CMV co-occurrence, with a repertoire-size bias correction applied to the TCR pairs. A later analysis estimated false discovery rates by permuting HLA or CMV assignments 20 times. In a later analysis, co-occurring TCRs were grouped using DBSCAN, with TCRdist sequence similarity added in when clustering inside HLA-allele-positive subsets. Co-occurrence clustering excluded repertoires with fewer than 30,000 or more than 120,000 public chains, plus five with anomalous nucleotide sharing. In TCRdb, the immuneACCESS table is reduced to in-frame sequences with V and J assigned. These tables do not hold every clone; where another copy was compared, an unresolved V gene accounts for under half, and the others remain unexplained. That table supplies the V and J calls and clone size; D and trimming were determined from the DNA. This sample has fewer than 250,000 clones in its table, and 70% to 90% of those were observed once. In total, the top ten clones hold roughly 3.1% of the sample.

What the authors observed across the whole study: Across donors, most TCR sequences were observed very rarely, whereas some public TCRs were present in many individuals. The classifier was reported to diagnose cytomegalovirus status with high specificity and sensitivity in both the original and validation cohorts. The sequencing pipeline was judged likely to have produced a cluster of highly shared sequence variants as a technical artifact. A total of 164 TCR beta chains were listed by the study as associated with cytomegalovirus. According to a later analysis, parvovirus B19, influenza, CMV and Epstein-Barr virus appeared linked to several top co-occurrence clusters. In vitro tests confirmed that three of the cytomegalovirus-associated TCR beta chains recognize cytomegalovirus antigens. The authors suggested that the approach could potentially be extended to other disease states and immunological phenotypes. HLA typing was unavailable for some donors at each locus, so association tests used only the typed subset. Some IMGT-functional V segments, including TRBV6-2 and TRBV6-3, could not be distinguished by the 87-base-pair reads and were therefore excluded. Linkage disequilibrium might explain the correlated functional status among segregating V segments, but an unknown experimental factor could not be ruled out. Compared with the approximately 670-donor mean, donors in an Asian-associated ancestry cluster had fewer N-insertions in productive TCRs, according to a later genetic analysis. In a later analysis, some 18,000 TCR beta sequences were associated with specific HLA alleles at a false discovery rate of 0.05. Immune exposure information for the cohort was limited to CMV serostatus. This cohort had only TCR beta chains sequenced, and the lack of alpha or paired-chain data limited which features could be detected. In a later analysis, most CMV-associated TCR beta chains were found to appear HLA-restricted, with HLA associations seemingly driven largely by CMV exposure. A later analysis found that HLA-associated TCR beta chains were more clonally expanded and had lower generation probabilities than equally common non-associated chains. Because counts were too low, about 18 rarely observed V segments, including chromosome 9 orphons, were excluded from the earlier analysis of some 540 of the donors. In a later analysis, TCR association rates were found to vary across HLA loci, with the most associated TCRs seen for DRB1 alleles and the fewest for HLA-C alleles. An earlier analysis of 587 of the donors showed that most TCR beta V segments appeared in productive rearrangements either about 87% or about 30% of the time, which broadly matched IMGT annotations. Presence/absence analyses assumed roughly uniform sequencing depth across donors, an assumption that may not hold. A further reported finding was that TCR beta sequences accurately predicted the HLA-A and HLA-B alleles for most subjects in the first cohort. V-gene and J-gene trimming of TCR beta chains was associated with a missense DCLRE1C variant in a later genetic analysis, and the association was replicated in an independent cohort. Assigning TCR associations to individual alleles was difficult when HLA alleles, especially DR and DQ, strongly co-occurred.

V was cut back by 3 bases and J by 4 bases, leaving a gap of 12 bases between them. According to the germline V gene, CDR1 reads KGHSH and CDR2 reads LQKENI. The CDR3 spans 14 residues, from the cysteine through the phenylalanine. The DNA shown is the 42-base CDR3, in frame from base 1. This receptor was taken from a young man in good health and CMV-seronegative. Input material: PBMCs. The chain links TRBV18 with TRBJ2-5; the best D guess is TRBD2, with 5 bases matching. In nucleotides, the sequence is TGTGCCAGCTCACCTTTCCCACGGGGAGAGACCCAGTACTTC. It translates as CASSPFPRGETQYF.